This TCR beta chain was sequenced in a study of T cell responses to AZD1222 COVID-19 vaccine. Whole-study results and caveats: Recipients of two AZD1222 doses showed rising Spike-specific TCR breadth and depth. Reports say nearly half of spike-specific TCRs go after unmutated variant regions.

The germline V and J ends were trimmed by 4 bases and 6 bases, with 14 bases remaining between them. CDR1 is SGHRS and CDR2 is YFSETQ in the germline V gene. The CDR3 runs to 13 residues. The method was immunoSEQ multiplex PCR; TCRdb's version includes in-frame clones alone and lacks a portion of them. This sample has about 150,000 clones, with 75% to 90% found just once. Turning to this clone: Its antigen remains unidentified.

The sequence was collected from an adult in good health. Here the sequenced sample was peripheral blood, taken on day 0 of AZD1222 vaccination. The rearrangement uses TRBV5-1 and TRBJ2-7; D ambiguous. CDR3 sequence reads: CASSTRSGFEQYF. The CDR3 DNA is TGCGCCAGCAGCACAAGGAGTGGGTTCGAGCAGTACTTC.